A single sample is the source of the 6 T cell receptor beta chains below, sequenced in a study of blood T cell repertoires in COVID-19. Assay: immunoSEQ multiplex PCR; the TCRdb copy retains only in-frame clones and omits some. The sample records about 230,000 clones, approximately 83% being singletons. Sequencing input: peripheral blood. Source of these receptors: a man aged 35 to 55 with acute or convalescent COVID-19.

The rearrangement joins TRBV10-2 to TRBJ1-1; D might be TRBD1 (5 bases). CDR1 is WSHSY and CDR2 is SAAADI in the germline V gene. The germline V and J ends were trimmed by 8 bases and 11 bases, with 18 bases remaining between them. This CDR3 has 12 amino acids. This chain's CDR3 is CASGRGGVKAFF. The CDR3 DNA reads as TGCGCCAGCGGCCGAGGAGGGGTTAAGGCTTTCTTT.

The rearrangement joins TRBV2 to TRBJ2-7, with TRBD2 matching over 12 bases. From germline, CDR1 is SNHLY and CDR2 FYNNEI. The length of the CDR3 is 14 residues. V dropped 5 bases and J dropped 2; count of bases not matched to a gene: 1. This chain's CDR3 is CASSRLAGAYEQYF. DNA of the CDR3: TGTGCCAGCAGTAGACTAGCGGGGGCCTACGAGCAGTACTTC.

This clone appeared a single time. The chain employs TRBV6-6 and TRBJ2-7; no clear D gene. V dropped 0 bases and J dropped 3 bases, with 9 bases sitting between them. The CDR3 loop spans 14 amino acids. Germline loops: CDR1 MNHNY, CDR2 SVGAGI (reference sequence). The CDR3 DNA reads TGTGCCAGCAGTTACTCCTCGGTTAACTACGAGCAGTACTTC. Its protein is CASSYSSVNYEQYF.

The chain has TRBV5-1 and TRBJ2-3; D might be TRBD1 (5 bases). In germline, CDR1 is SGHRS, CDR2 YFSETQ. CDR3 size: 14 residues. V lost 2 bases and J 1 base, leaving 8 bases between the germline ends. Here the CDR3 reads CASSFDSGTDTQYF. The CDR3 region has the DNA TGCGCCAGCAGCTTCGACAGTGGCACAGATACGCAGTATTTT.

The chain joins TRBV7-9 to TRBJ2-7; TRBD1 agrees at 10 bases. Looked up from germline, CDR1 is SEHNR and CDR2 is FQNEAQ (reference sequence). Trimming took 4 bases from V and 1 from J; bases not matched to a gene: 7. The CDR3 totals 16 residues. The CDR3 DNA sequence: TGTGCCAGCAGCTACCCGGGACAGGGGCTTTCCTACGAGCAGTACTTC. This sequence encodes CASSYPGQGLSYEQYF.

The chain has TRBV5-5 and TRBJ1-2; D remains ambiguous. The germline CDR1 and CDR2 sequences are SGHKS and YYEKEE (reference sequence). Trimming stripped 4 bases from V and 4 bases from J, with 11 bases between. The CDR3 has 13 amino acids. The CDR3 DNA sequence: TGTGCCAGCAGCCCGGCGGGGATCTATGGCTACACCTTC. It encodes CASSPAGIYGYTF.